Below are 3 T cell receptor beta chains sequenced from a single sample in a study of shared T cell receptors in the human thymus. Profiled with immunoSEQ multiplex PCR; TCRdb holds only in-frame clones, not every one. This sample has about 660,000 clones, with more than 75% found just once. The same data also went into a second study, on human thymus T cells.

The sequencing input was thymocytes. The receptors derive from a boy under two years old with a congenital heart defect.

CDR3 amino acids: CASGLVLAGFYNEQFF. Here the CDR3 DNA reads TGTGCTAGTGGTTTGGTACTAGCGGGATTTTACAATGAGCAGTTCTTC. The chain joins TRBV12-5 to TRBJ2-1; 10 bases are shared with TRBD2. CDR1 is LGHNT and CDR2 is FRNRAP in the germline V gene. CDR3 length equals 16 residues. V lost 0 bases to trimming and J lost 4 bases; unmatched junction nucleotides: 3.

The rearrangement links TRBV23-1 to TRBJ2-1; 9 nucleotides agree with TRBD2. TRBV23-1 is an ORF for which the function is uncertain. The CDR3 covers 16 residues. J lost 3 bases, V lost 7 bases, and 10 bases had no gene match. The DNA for the CDR3 is TGCGCCAGCAATGGGGCGCTAGCGGGGTACTACAATGAGCAGTTCTTC. Amino acid sequence: CASNGALAGYYNEQFF.

The CDR3 region has the DNA TGCACCAGCCCACACAGGACCTACGAGCAGTACTTC. Its translation: CTSPHRTYEQYF. V usage is TRBV1 and J usage is TRBJ2-7; TRBD1 is the table's D call and was not checked against the DNA. TRBV1 is flagged as a pseudogene. This CDR3 region has 12 residues.